Below are 11 T cell receptor beta chains sequenced from a single sample in a study of CD8+CD57+ T cells in acquired aplastic anemia. Genomic DNA was employed as the template in profiling TCR beta VDJ and CDR3. Via MiXCR, TCRdb re-called the reads, giving one row per CDR3 protein. The sample consists of over 150,000 distinct CDR3 sequences, approximately 52% of them appearing once. CD8+CD57+ cell expansion, shown by flow cytometry, had occurred in the patients selected for sequencing. Material: sorted CD4+, CD8+, or CD8+CD57+ T cells (not recorded which) from PBMCs. These receptors came from a human donor with aplastic anemia.

By share of the sample, this clonotype is medium-sized (0.01 to 0.1%). The gene calls are TRBV27 and TRBJ2-7, with 8 positions matching TRBD1. With 3 bases clipped from V and 2 bases from J, the junction kept 3 bases outside the gene matches. Germline V gene lookup returns CDR1 MNHEY and CDR2 SMNVEV (reference sequence). The CDR3 consists of 14 residues. The chain's CDR3 is CASSLYRGAYEQYF. CDR3 sequence (DNA): TGTGCCAGCAGTTTGTACAGGGGGGCCTACGAGCAGTACTTC.

The chain links TRBV29-1 to TRBJ1-1; 7 bases map to TRBD1. The CDR3 sequence is 12 residues long. V lost 7 bases to trimming and J lost 6 bases; unmatched junction nucleotides: 8. Germline CDR1 is SQVTM and CDR2 is ANQGSEA. The CDR3 reads CSAERGQAEAFF. The CDR3 DNA reads TGCAGCGCCGAGAGGGGGCAGGCTGAAGCTTTCTTT.

The chain uses TRBV19 and TRBJ1-5; D remains unclear. The ends were cut back, 3 bases at V and 5 bases at J, with 8 bases in the middle. Germline CDR1 and CDR2: LNHDA and SQIVND (reference sequence). The CDR3 totals 13 residues. The CDR3 DNA sequence: TGTGCCAGTAGTATCTGGGGAGATCAGCCCCAGCATTTT. Translated: CASSIWGDQPQHF.

V is TRBV5-1 and J is TRBJ1-2, with TRBD1 identical over 8 bases. The CDR3 contains 15 residues. Germline CDR1 is SGHRS and CDR2 is YFSETQ. V trimming: 4 bases; J trimming: 1 base; junction bases outside the gene matches: 6. The CDR3 here is CASSPGTGGNYGYTF. Written as DNA, the CDR3 is TGCGCCAGCAGCCCCGGGACAGGCGGTAACTATGGCTACACCTTC.

The rearrangement uses TRBV10-2 and TRBJ1-6; D call uncertain. The length of the CDR3 is 13 residues. Per the germline V gene, CDR1 is WSHSY and CDR2 is SAAADI. The germline V and J ends were trimmed by 2 bases and 9 bases, with 8 bases remaining between them. CDR3 DNA: TGCGCCAGCAGTGAGGATCTGGTTTCACCCCTCCACTTT. Translated, it gives CASSEDLVSPLHF.

The chain joins TRBV9 to TRBJ1-3; tentatively, D is TRBD1 (6 bases). In germline, CDR1 is SGDLS, CDR2 YYNGEE. V lost 3 bases and J lost 1, with 8 bases in between. The CDR3 extends over 14 amino acids. CDR3 DNA: TGTGCCAGCAGCGAGGGGACATCTGGAAACACCATATATTTT. As protein: CASSEGTSGNTIYF.

Many counts were recorded for this clonotype. For the CDR3, the DNA is TGTGCCAGCAGTCCCTTTGCCGGGGGTGGGGAGACCCAGTACTTC. Protein: CASSPFAGGGETQYF. The chain employs TRBV12-3 or TRBV12-4 and TRBJ2-5; TRBD2 is a possible D gene (6 bases). The CDR3 has 15 residues. The V and J ends lost 5 bases and 5 bases respectively, with 18 bases between them.

The rearrangement uses TRBV20-1 and TRBJ2-3; possibly TRBD2 for D (5 bases). Trimming took 6 bases from V and 0 from J, leaving 16 bases between them. The CDR3 extends over 15 amino acids. From germline, CDR1 is DFQATT and CDR2 SNEGSKA (reference sequence). Here the CDR3 reads CSAKEGRFSTDTQYF. The CDR3 coding sequence is TGCAGTGCGAAAGAGGGAAGATTTAGCACAGATACGCAGTATTTT.

The chain carries TRBV4-2 and TRBJ2-3, with 15 bases aligning to TRBD2. The CDR3 is 18 residues long. CDR1 is LGHNA, CDR2 YNFKEQ, per germline. V lost 0 bases to trimming and J lost 7 bases; unmatched junction nucleotides: 8. CDR3 nucleotides: TGTGCCAGCAGCCAAGAGCGTGGACTAGCGGGGGGGCCTTATACGCAGTATTTT. Translating gives CASSQERGLAGGPYTQYF.

The rearrangement joins TRBV20-1 to TRBJ2-7; perhaps D is TRBD1 or TRBD2 (5 bases each). The CDR3 length is 13 residues. V was trimmed by 6 bases and J by 3 bases, leaving 15 bases between them. Germline V lookup: CDR1 DFQATT, CDR2 SNEGSKA (reference sequence). The CDR3 reads CSAARDPVYEQYF. CDR3 in DNA: TGCAGTGCGGCCCGGGACCCTGTCTACGAGCAGTACTTC.

The chain couples TRBV2 to TRBJ1-2, with D perhaps matching TRBD1 (5 bases). Trimming stripped 5 bases from V and 3 bases from J, with 10 bases between. Germline V gene sequence: CDR1 SNHLY, CDR2 FYNNEI. The CDR3 length is 13 residues. CDR3 in DNA: TGTGCCAGCAGTTCCGGGGCGGACTATGGCTACACCTTC. This codes for CASSSGADYGYTF.